This TCR beta chain was recorded in a study of cytomegalovirus exposure and HLA in healthy donors. Study results and limitations: When a later analysis compared HLA-associated TCR beta chains with equally common others, the HLA-associated chains turned out to be more clonally expanded and to have lower generation probabilities.

Primers included in the PCR were 60 Vbeta and 13 Jbeta primers. Some clones are missing from TCRdb's copy, which holds only in-frame ones; the method was immunoSEQ multiplex PCR. This table has 75,000 to 95,000 clones, around 80% appearing once. This clone was counted a single time. What it recognizes is unknown. CDR3 length equals 13 residues. Deletions cut 3 bases from V and 4 bases from J, with 10 bases between. Germline V CDR1 and CDR2: MNHEY, SMNVEV (reference sequence). The receptor's source is a male donor in good health and CMV-seropositive. V usage is TRBV27 and J usage is TRBJ2-7, with a possible D match to TRBD2 (5 bases). Sequencing input: PBMCs. The CDR3 here is CASSLGSGYEQYF. Written as DNA, the CDR3 is TGTGCCAGCAGTTTGGGGAGCGGTTACGAGCAGTACTTC.